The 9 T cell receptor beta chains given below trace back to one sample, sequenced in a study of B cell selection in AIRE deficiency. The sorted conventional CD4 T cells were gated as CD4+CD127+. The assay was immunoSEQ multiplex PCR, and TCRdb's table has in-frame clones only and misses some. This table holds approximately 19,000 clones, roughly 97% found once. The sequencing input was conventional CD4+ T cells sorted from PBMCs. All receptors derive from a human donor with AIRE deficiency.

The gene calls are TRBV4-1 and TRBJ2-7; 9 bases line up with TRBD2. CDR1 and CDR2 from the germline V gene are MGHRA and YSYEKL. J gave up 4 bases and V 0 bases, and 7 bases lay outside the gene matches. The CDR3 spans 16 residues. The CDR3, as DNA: TGCGCCAGCAGCCAAGAAGAGCTAGCGGGGCCTTACGAGCAGTACTTC. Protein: CASSQEELAGPYEQYF.

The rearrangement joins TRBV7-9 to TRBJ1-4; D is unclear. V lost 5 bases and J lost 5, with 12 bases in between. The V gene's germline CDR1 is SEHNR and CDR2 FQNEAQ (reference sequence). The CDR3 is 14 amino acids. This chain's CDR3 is CASSADLSNEKLFF. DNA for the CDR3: TGTGCCAGCAGCGCGGACCTTAGCAATGAAAAACTGTTTTTT.

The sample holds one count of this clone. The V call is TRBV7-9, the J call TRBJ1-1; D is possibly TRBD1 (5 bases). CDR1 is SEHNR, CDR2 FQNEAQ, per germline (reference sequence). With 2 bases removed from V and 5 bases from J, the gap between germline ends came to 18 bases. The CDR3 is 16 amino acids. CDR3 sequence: CASSLRPGTPGTEAFF. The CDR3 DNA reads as TGTGCCAGCAGCTTAAGGCCAGGAACGCCAGGGACTGAAGCTTTCTTT.

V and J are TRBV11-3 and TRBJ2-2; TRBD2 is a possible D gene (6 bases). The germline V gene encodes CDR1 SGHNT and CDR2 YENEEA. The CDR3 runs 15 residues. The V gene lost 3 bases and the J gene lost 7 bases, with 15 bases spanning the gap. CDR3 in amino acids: CASSLGLAWVGELFF. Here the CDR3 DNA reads TGTGCCAGCAGCTTGGGCCTAGCGTGGGTCGGGGAGCTGTTTTTT.

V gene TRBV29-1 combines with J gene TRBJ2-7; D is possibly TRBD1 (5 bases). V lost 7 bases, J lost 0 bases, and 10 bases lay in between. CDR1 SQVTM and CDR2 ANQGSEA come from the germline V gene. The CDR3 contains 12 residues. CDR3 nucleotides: TGCAGCGGACAGTCCAACTCCTACGAGCAGTACTTC. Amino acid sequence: CSGQSNSYEQYF.

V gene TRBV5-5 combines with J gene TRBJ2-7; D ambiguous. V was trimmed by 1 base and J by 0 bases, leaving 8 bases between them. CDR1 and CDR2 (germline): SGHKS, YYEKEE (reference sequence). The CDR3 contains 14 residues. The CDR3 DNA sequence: TGTGCCAGCAGCTTGAGGCAGTCCTCCTACGAGCAGTACTTC. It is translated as CASSLRQSSYEQYF.

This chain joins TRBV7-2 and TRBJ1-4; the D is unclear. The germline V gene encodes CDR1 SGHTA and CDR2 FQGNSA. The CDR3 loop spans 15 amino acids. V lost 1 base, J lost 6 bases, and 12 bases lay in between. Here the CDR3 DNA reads TGTGCCAGCAGCTTAGGCTTTGTCCAGGATGAAAAACTGTTTTTT. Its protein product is CASSLGFVQDEKLFF.

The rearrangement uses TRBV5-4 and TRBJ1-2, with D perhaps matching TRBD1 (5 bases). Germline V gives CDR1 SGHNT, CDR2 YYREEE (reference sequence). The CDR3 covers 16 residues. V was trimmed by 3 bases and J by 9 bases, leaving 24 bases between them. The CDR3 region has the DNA TGTGCCAGCAGCTGGGGCCTACAGGACCCCTCCGCTAGCTACACCTTC. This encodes CASSWGLQDPSASYTF.

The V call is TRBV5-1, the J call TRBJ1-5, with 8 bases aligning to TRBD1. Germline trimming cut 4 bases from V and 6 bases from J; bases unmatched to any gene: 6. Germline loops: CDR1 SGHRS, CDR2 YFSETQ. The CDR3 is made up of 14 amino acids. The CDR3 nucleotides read TGCGCCAGCAGCCCACAGGGGGGCGGTCAGCCCCAGCATTTT. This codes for CASSPQGGGQPQHF.